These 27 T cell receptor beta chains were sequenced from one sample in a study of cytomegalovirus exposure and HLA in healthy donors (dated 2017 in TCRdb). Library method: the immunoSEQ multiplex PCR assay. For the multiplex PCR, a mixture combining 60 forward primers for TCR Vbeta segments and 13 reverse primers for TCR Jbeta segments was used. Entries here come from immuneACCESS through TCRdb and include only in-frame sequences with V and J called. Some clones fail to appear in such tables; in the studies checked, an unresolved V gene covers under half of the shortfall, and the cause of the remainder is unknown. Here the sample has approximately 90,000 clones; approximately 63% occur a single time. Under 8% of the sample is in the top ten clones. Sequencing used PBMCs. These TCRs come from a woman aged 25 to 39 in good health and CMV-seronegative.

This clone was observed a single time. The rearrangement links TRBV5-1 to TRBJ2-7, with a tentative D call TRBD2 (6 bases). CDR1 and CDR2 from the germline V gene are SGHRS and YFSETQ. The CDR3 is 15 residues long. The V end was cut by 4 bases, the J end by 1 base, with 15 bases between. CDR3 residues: CASSVRLGISYEQYF. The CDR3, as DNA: TGCGCCAGCAGCGTGAGACTAGGAATATCCTACGAGCAGTACTTC.

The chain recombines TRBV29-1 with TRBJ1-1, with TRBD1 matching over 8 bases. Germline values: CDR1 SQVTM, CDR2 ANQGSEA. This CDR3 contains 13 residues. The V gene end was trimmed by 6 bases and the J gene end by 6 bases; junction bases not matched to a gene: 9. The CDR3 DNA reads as TGCAGCGTCGACAGGGGACCAAAACCTGAAGCTTTCTTT. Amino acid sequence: CSVDRGPKPEAFF.

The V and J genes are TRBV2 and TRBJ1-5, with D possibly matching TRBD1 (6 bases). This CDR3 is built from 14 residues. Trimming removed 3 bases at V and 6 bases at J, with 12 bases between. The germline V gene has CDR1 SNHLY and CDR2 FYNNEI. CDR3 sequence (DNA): TGTGCCAGCAGTGATGGGCAGGGGCCTCAGCCCCAGCATTTT. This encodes CASSDGQGPQPQHF.

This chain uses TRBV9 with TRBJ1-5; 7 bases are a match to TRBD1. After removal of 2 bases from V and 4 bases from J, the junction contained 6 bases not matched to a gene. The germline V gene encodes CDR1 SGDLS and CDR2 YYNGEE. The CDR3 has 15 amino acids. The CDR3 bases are TGTGCCAGCAGCGTCGGGACAGCCCCTAATCAGCCCCAGCATTTT. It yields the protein CASSVGTAPNQPQHF.

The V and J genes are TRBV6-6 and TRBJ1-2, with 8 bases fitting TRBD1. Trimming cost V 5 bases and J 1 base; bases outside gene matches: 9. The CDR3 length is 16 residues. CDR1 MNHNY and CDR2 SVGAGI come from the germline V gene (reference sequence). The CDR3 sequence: CASSGRQGTNNYGYTF. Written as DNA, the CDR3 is TGTGCCAGCAGTGGAAGACAGGGGACCAATAACTATGGCTACACCTTC.

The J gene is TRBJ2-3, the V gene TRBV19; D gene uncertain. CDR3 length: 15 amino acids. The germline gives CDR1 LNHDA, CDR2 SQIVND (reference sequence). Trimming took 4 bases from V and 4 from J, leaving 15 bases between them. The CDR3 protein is CASSRSGHPSDTQYF. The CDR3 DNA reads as TGTGCCAGTAGTAGATCCGGTCACCCCTCAGATACGCAGTATTTT.

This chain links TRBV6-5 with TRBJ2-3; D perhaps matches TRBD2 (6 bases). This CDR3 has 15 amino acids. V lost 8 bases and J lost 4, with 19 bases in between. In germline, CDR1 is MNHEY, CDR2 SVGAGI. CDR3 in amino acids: CASRLGGEYPDTQYF. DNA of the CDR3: TGTGCCAGCCGTCTAGGAGGGGAATACCCAGATACGCAGTATTTT.

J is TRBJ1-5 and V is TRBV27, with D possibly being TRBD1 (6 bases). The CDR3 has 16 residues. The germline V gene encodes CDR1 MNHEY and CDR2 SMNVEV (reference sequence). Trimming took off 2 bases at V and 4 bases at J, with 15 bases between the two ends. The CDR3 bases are TGTGCCAGCAGTTTAGGAGAGGGGGGGTTAAATCAGCCCCAGCATTTT. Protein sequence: CASSLGEGGLNQPQHF.

The CDR3, as DNA: TGTGCCAGCAGCGTAGATCCAGGGACCTACGAGCAGTACTTC. Its translation: CASSVDPGTYEQYF. V and J are TRBV9 and TRBJ2-7, with a weak D call TRBD1 (5 bases). The CDR3 is made up of 14 amino acids. The germline CDR1 and CDR2 sequences are SGDLS and YYNGEE. Trimming shortened V by 0 bases and J by 2 bases, and 9 bases separated the two germline ends.

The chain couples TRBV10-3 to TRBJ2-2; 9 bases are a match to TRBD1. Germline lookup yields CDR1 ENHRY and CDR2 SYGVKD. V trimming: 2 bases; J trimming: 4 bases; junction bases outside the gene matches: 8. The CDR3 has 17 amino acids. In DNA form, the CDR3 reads TGTGCCATCAGTGAGGCGACAGGGGGGGTAGGCACCGGGGAGCTGTTTTTT. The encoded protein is CAISEATGGVGTGELFF.

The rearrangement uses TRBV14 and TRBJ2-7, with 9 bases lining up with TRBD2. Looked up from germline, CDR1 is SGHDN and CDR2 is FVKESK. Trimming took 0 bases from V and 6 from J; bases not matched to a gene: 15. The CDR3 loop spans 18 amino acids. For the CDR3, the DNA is TGTGCCAGCAGCCAAGATTATACTAGCGGGCTTATCCTTGGCGAGCAGTACTTC. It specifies CASSQDYTSGLILGEQYF. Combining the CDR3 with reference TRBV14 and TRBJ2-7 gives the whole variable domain EAGVTQFPSHSVIEKGQTVTLRCDPISGHDNLYWYRRVMGKEIKFLLHFVKESKQDESGMPNNRFLAERTGGTYSTLKVQPAELEDSGVYFCASSQDYTSGLILGEQYFGPGTRLTVT.

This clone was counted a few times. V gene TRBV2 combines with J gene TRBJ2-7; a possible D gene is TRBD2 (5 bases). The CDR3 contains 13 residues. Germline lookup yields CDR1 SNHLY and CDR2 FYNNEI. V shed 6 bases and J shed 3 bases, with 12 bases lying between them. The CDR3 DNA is TGTGCCAGCAGCGTCAGCGGAGGCTACGAGCAGTACTTC. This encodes CASSVSGGYEQYF.

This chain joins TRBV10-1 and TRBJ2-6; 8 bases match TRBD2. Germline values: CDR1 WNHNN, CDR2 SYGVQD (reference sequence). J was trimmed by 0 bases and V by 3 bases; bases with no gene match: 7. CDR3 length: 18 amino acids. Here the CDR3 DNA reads TGCGCCAGCAGTGACGGAGCGGGGGCTTACTCTGGGGCCAACGTCCTGACTTTC. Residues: CASSDGAGAYSGANVLTF.

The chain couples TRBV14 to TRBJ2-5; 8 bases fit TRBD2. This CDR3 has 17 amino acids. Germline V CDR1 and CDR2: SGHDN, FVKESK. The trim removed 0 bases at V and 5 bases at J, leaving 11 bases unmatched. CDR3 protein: CASSQDREGYLGETQYF. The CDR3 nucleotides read TGTGCCAGCAGCCAAGATCGGGAGGGGTACCTTGGGGAGACCCAGTACTTC.

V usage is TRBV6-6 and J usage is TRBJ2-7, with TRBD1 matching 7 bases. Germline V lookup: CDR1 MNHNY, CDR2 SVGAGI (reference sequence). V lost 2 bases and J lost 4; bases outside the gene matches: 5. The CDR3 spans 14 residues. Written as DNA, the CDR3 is TGTGCCAGCAGTTACAGGGGGCCACCTTACGAGCAGTACTTC. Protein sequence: CASSYRGPPYEQYF.

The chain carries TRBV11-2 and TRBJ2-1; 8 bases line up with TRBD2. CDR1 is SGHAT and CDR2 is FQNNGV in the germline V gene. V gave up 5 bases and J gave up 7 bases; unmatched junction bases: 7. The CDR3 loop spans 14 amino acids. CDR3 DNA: TGTGCCAGCAGCCGCAGCGGGGGATGGAATGAGCAGTTCTTC. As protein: CASSRSGGWNEQFF. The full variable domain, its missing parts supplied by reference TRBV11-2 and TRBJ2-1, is EAGVAQSPRYKIIEKRQSVAFWCNPISGHATLYWYQQILGQGPKLLIQFQNNGVVDDSQLPKDRFSAERLKGVDSTLKIQPAKLEDSAVYLCASSRSGGWNEQFFGPGTRLTVL.

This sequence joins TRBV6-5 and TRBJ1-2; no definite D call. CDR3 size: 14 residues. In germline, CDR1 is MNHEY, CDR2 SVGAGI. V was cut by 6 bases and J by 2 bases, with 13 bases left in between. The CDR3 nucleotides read TGTGCCAGCAGCCCCGGAGTGCGGAACTATGGCTACACCTTC. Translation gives CASSPGVRNYGYTF.

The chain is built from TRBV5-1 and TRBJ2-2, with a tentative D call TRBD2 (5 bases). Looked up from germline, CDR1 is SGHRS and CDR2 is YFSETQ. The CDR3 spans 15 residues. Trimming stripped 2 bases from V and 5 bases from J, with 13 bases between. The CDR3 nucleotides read TGCGCCAGCAGCTTCGGACTGGTTGGGACCGGGGAGCTGTTTTTT. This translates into CASSFGLVGTGELFF. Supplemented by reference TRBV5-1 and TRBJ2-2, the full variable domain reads KAGVTQTPRYLIKTRGQQVTLSCSPISGHRSVSWYQQTPGQGLQFLFEYFSETQRNKGNFPGRFSGRQFSNSRSEMNVSTLELGDSALYLCASSFGLVGTGELFFGEGSRLTVL.

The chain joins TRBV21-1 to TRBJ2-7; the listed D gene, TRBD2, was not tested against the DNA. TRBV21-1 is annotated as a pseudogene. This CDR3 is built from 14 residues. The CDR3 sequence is CASSKYGLKYEQYF. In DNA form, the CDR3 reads TGTGCCAGCAGCAAGTACGGACTTAAATACGAGCAGTACTTC.

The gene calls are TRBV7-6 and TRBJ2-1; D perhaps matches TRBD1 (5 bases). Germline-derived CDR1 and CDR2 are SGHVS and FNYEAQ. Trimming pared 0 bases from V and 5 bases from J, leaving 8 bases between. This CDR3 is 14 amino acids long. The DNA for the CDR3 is TGTGCCAGCAGCTTAGCTGGCAGGGACAATGAGCAGTTCTTC. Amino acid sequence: CASSLAGRDNEQFF.

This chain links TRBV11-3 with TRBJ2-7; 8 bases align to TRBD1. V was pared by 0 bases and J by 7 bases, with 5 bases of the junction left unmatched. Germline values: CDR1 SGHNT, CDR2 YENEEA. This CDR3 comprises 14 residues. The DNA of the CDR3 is TGTGCCAGCAGCTTAGAGCACAGGGGGTATGAGCAGTACTTC. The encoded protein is CASSLEHRGYEQYF.

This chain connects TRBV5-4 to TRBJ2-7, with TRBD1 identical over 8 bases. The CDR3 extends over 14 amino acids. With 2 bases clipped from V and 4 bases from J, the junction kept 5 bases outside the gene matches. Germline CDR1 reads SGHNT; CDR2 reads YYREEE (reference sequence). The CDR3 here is CASSFRDRPYEQYF. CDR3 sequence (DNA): TGTGCCAGCAGCTTCCGGGACAGGCCTTACGAGCAGTACTTC.

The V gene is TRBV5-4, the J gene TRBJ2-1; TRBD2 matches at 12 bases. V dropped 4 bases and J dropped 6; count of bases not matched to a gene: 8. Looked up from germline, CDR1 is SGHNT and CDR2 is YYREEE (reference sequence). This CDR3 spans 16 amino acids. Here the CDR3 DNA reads TGTGCCAGCAGCAGGAGGACTAGCGGGATTGGCAATGAGCAGTTCTTC. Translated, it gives CASSRRTSGIGNEQFF.

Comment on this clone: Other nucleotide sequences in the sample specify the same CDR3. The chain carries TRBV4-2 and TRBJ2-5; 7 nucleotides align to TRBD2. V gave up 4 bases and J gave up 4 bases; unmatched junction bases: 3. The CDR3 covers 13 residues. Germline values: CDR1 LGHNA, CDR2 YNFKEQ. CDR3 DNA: TGTGCCAGCAGCCGGGACTACCCAGAGACCCAGTACTTC. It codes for CASSRDYPETQYF.

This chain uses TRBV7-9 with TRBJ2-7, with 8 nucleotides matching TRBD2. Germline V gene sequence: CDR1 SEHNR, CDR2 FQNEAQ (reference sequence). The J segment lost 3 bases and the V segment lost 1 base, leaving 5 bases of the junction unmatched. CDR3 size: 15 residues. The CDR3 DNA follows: TGTGCCAGCAGCTTAGTGTCGACTAGCGTCTACGAGCAGTACTTC. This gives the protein CASSLVSTSVYEQYF.

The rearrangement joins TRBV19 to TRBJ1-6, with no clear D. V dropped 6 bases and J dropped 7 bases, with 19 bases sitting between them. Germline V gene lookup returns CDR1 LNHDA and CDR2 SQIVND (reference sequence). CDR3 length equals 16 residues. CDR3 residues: CASRSGSLVSNSPLHF. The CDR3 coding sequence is TGTGCCAGTAGATCGGGGAGCTTAGTCTCGAATTCACCCCTCCACTTT.

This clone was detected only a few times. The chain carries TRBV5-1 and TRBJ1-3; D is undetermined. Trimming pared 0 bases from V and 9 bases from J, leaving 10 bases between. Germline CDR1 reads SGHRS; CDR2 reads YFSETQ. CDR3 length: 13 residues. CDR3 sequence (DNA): TGCGCCAGCAGCTTGGCAGGTGTTAGCACCATATATTTT. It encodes CASSLAGVSTIYF.